Listed below are T cell receptor beta chains from one sample, sequenced in a study of Ad26.COV2.S vaccination and SARS-CoV-2 variants. TCRdb's copy holds only in-frame clones and misses some; the assay was immunoSEQ multiplex PCR. The repertoire holds about 350,000 clones, with about 86% as singletons. Sample: peripheral blood, taken in a trial of Ad26.COV2.S vaccine versus placebo. The origin of the receptors is a person aged 18 to 59 who received the Ad26.COV2.S COVID-19 vaccine or a placebo. The CDR3 runs from the conserved cysteine through the conserved F or W. Each record gives: CDR3 length, J gene, clone size, V gene, D gene, CDR3 DNA, CDR3 protein. D genes are given only for firm matches. Some rows have no size entry. The others give once, few or many, or a class for an expanded clone.

CDR3 length: 13; J gene: TRBJ1-2; clone size: .; V gene: TRBV9; D gene: .; CDR3 DNA: TGTGCCAGCAGCGGAGCCCGGTTAGGGGGCTACACCTTC; CDR3 protein: CASSGARLGGYTF
CDR3 length: 15; J gene: TRBJ2-3; clone size: .; V gene: TRBV5-1; D gene: TRBD2; CDR3 DNA: TGCGCCAGCAGCGGGCGGGGGGCCCTCACAGATACGCAGTATTTT; CDR3 protein: CASSGRGALTDTQYF
CDR3 length: 14; J gene: TRBJ2-5; clone size: .; V gene: TRBV9; D gene: .; CDR3 DNA: TGTGCCAGCAGCGTAGTTAAAGGTAGCGAGACCCAGTACTTC; CDR3 protein: CASSVVKGSETQYF
CDR3 length: 12; J gene: TRBJ1-6; clone size: .; V gene: TRBV27; D gene: .; CDR3 DNA: TGTGCCAGCAGCCAAGGTCTTTCACCCCTCCACTTT; CDR3 protein: CASSQGLSPLHF
CDR3 length: 17; J gene: TRBJ1-4; clone size: .; V gene: TRBV10-2; D gene: TRBD1; CDR3 DNA: TGCGCCAGCAGCCCGGACAGGGGGCGTCGGGCTAATGAAAAACTGTTTTTT; CDR3 protein: CASSPDRGRRANEKLFF
CDR3 length: 15; J gene: TRBJ2-7; clone size: .; V gene: TRBV7-9; D gene: TRBD1; CDR3 DNA: TGTGCCAGCAGCCTAACGGGACAGGGGGCTGTCGAGCAGTACTTC; CDR3 protein: CASSLTGQGAVEQYF
CDR3 length: 14; J gene: TRBJ1-2; clone size: .; V gene: TRBV28; D gene: TRBD1; CDR3 DNA: TGTGCCAGCAGTTTATCAGGGGGCGCTCGTGGCTACACCTTC; CDR3 protein: CASSLSGGARGYTF
CDR3 length: 14; J gene: TRBJ1-2; clone size: .; V gene: TRBV29-1; D gene: .; CDR3 DNA: TGCAGCGTTGAAGATCCACCCGGGGGCGCAGGCTACACCTTC; CDR3 protein: CSVEDPPGGAGYTF
CDR3 length: 16; J gene: TRBJ2-5; clone size: .; V gene: TRBV2; D gene: TRBD2; CDR3 DNA: TGTGCCAGCAGGGTGAGGCGGGGGGGCCTCCAAGAGACCCAGTACTTC; CDR3 protein: CASRVRRGGLQETQYF
CDR3 length: 16; J gene: TRBJ2-1; clone size: once; V gene: TRBV7-9; D gene: TRBD2; CDR3 DNA: TGTGCCAGCAGCCCACCCAGACTAGCCACCTACAATGAGCAGTTCTTC; CDR3 protein: CASSPPRLATYNEQFF
CDR3 length: 17; J gene: TRBJ2-7; clone size: .; V gene: TRBV27; D gene: TRBD2; CDR3 DNA: TGTGCCAGCAGCTCCGGACTAGCGGGGGGGCGGACCTACGAGCAGTACTTC; CDR3 protein: CASSSGLAGGRTYEQYF
CDR3 length: 16; J gene: TRBJ2-3; clone size: .; V gene: TRBV19; D gene: TRBD2; CDR3 DNA: TGTGCCAGTAGTATTGGGCGGGGGGGCATCTCAGATACGCAGTATTTT; CDR3 protein: CASSIGRGGISDTQYF
CDR3 length: 14; J gene: TRBJ2-3; clone size: .; V gene: TRBV18; D gene: .; CDR3 DNA: TGTGCCAGCTCACCCCGGAGCCCGGGAGATACGCAGTATTTT; CDR3 protein: CASSPRSPGDTQYF
CDR3 length: 14; J gene: TRBJ2-5; clone size: .; V gene: TRBV19; D gene: .; CDR3 DNA: TGTGCCAGCCCCCTAGGGACATTCCAAGAGACCCAGTACTTC; CDR3 protein: CASPLGTFQETQYF
CDR3 length: 14; J gene: TRBJ2-7; clone size: .; V gene: TRBV5-6; D gene: .; CDR3 DNA: TGTGCCAGCAGCCCAAGGACGGATACCTACGAGCAGTACTTC; CDR3 protein: CASSPRTDTYEQYF
CDR3 length: 14; J gene: TRBJ2-7; clone size: .; V gene: TRBV5-1; D gene: .; CDR3 DNA: TGCGCCAGCAGCTTGGGGGCCCCCTCCTACGAGCAGTACTTC; CDR3 protein: CASSLGAPSYEQYF
CDR3 length: 13; J gene: TRBJ2-1; clone size: .; V gene: TRBV6-4; D gene: .; CDR3 DNA: TGTGCCAGCAGTGGCGGACCCTACAATGAGCAGTTCTTC; CDR3 protein: CASSGGPYNEQFF
CDR3 length: 15; J gene: TRBJ1-1; clone size: .; V gene: TRBV28; D gene: .; CDR3 DNA: TGTGCCAGCAGTCCCTCGGTGAGGGATGACACTGAAGCTTTCTTT; CDR3 protein: CASSPSVRDDTEAFF
CDR3 length: 15; J gene: TRBJ1-1; clone size: .; V gene: TRBV7-2; D gene: .; CDR3 DNA: TGTGCCAGCAGCTTAGCGCGCAGGAACTTCGCTGAAGCTTTCTTT; CDR3 protein: CASSLARRNFAEAFF
CDR3 length: 13; J gene: TRBJ1-1; clone size: .; V gene: TRBV9; D gene: .; CDR3 DNA: TGTGCCAGCAGCAGGCCTATGAACACTGAAGCTTTCTTT; CDR3 protein: CASSRPMNTEAFF
CDR3 length: 11; J gene: TRBJ2-1; clone size: few; V gene: TRBV28; D gene: TRBD2; CDR3 DNA: TGTGCCAGCAGTGTGGGACTAGCCCAGTTCTTC; CDR3 protein: CASSVGLAQFF
CDR3 length: 12; J gene: TRBJ1-4; clone size: .; V gene: TRBV2; D gene: TRBD1; CDR3 DNA: TGTGCCAGCGGGACAGGGTTAGAGAAACTGTTTTTT; CDR3 protein: CASGTGLEKLFF
CDR3 length: 15; J gene: TRBJ2-4; clone size: .; V gene: TRBV5-4; D gene: TRBD2; CDR3 DNA: TGTGCCAGCAGCTTAGCGGGAGGAAGTATCGGCATTCAGTACTTC; CDR3 protein: CASSLAGGSIGIQYF
CDR3 length: 15; J gene: TRBJ2-3; clone size: .; V gene: TRBV11-2; D gene: .; CDR3 DNA: TGTGCCAGCAGCTTAGCCAATGGCGGGACAGATACGCAGTATTTT; CDR3 protein: CASSLANGGTDTQYF
CDR3 length: 15; J gene: TRBJ1-1; clone size: .; V gene: TRBV5-1; D gene: .; CDR3 DNA: TGCGCCAGCAGCCCGATCGAGGGCTTGAACACTGAAGCTTTCTTT; CDR3 protein: CASSPIEGLNTEAFF
CDR3 length: 13; J gene: TRBJ1-2; clone size: .; V gene: TRBV7-2; D gene: .; CDR3 DNA: TGTGCCAGCAGCCCCATGGAGGGAAATGGCTACACCTTC; CDR3 protein: CASSPMEGNGYTF
CDR3 length: 15; J gene: TRBJ2-7; clone size: .; V gene: TRBV28; D gene: .; CDR3 DNA: TGTGCCAGCAGTCGACCTGGACGGAAGGGCTCCGAGCAGTACTTC; CDR3 protein: CASSRPGRKGSEQYF
CDR3 length: 14; J gene: TRBJ1-6; clone size: .; V gene: TRBV28; D gene: .; CDR3 DNA: TGTGCCAGCAGTTTATTCCCCCGGAATTCACCCCTCCACTTT; CDR3 protein: CASSLFPRNSPLHF
CDR3 length: 12; J gene: TRBJ2-5; clone size: .; V gene: TRBV29-1; D gene: .; CDR3 DNA: TGCAGCGCGGCGTTGACGGTCGAGACCCAGTACTTC; CDR3 protein: CSAALTVETQYF
CDR3 length: 15; J gene: TRBJ2-1; clone size: .; V gene: TRBV7-9; D gene: .; CDR3 DNA: TGTGCCAGCAGCGTGGGGGCTAGCTCCTACAATGAGCAGTTCTTC; CDR3 protein: CASSVGASSYNEQFF
CDR3 length: 19; J gene: TRBJ2-7; clone size: .; V gene: TRBV3-1/TRBV3-2; D gene: TRBD2; CDR3 DNA: TGTGCCAGCAGCCAAGATGGGATAGCGGGGGGTCCCAGCTCCTACGAGCAGTACTTC; CDR3 protein: CASSQDGIAGGPSSYEQYF